This T cell receptor (beta chain) was profiled in a study of shared clonotypes between healthy human individuals. Study information: Per donor, CD8 memory used one plate, CD8 naive used two, CD4 memory used three and CD4 naive used three.

Those who donated were healthy HIV-negative adults, with no recent acute infections or vaccinations reported. As to this clone: The antigen remains unidentified. Other nucleotide sequences from this sample produce the same CDR3.

A deep-level run was used for the assay. TCRdb's copy holds only in-frame clones and misses some; the assay was immunoSEQ multiplex PCR. The sample contains about 1.1 million clones, around three quarters of which appear only once. The CDR3 contains 14 residues. In germline, CDR1 is SGHTA, CDR2 FQGTGA. With 4 bases clipped from V and 5 bases from J, the junction kept 6 bases outside the gene matches. Study observations and caveats: Some clonotypes were shared by all four sorted-subset donors, while others were not shared. The non-shared ones had lower generation probabilities than the shared ones.

The TCR originated in a man between 18 and 29 years old in good health. Some clones in this sample may be carry-over from other donors' samples. The source material was memory CD4+ T cells from PBMCs. Specified subset: CD45RA-negative fraction. The chain employs TRBV7-3 and TRBJ1-1, with TRBD1 identical over 8 bases. CDR3 nucleotides: TGTGCCAGCAGCTCACAGGGGGTCGGGACTGAAGCTTTCTTT. Translating it yields CASSSQGVGTEAFF.